The TCR beta chain described here comes from a study of T cells after yellow fever vaccination. TCRdb re-called the 5' RACE reads through MiXCR, storing one row per CDR3 protein. This table holds 450,000 to 600,000 distinct CDR3 sequences, about 17% found once. Germline V lookup: CDR1 SEHNR, CDR2 FQNEAQ (reference sequence). The CDR3 runs 14 residues. The junction had 6 bases not matched to a gene; V was cut back by 5 bases and J by 4 bases. The clonotype comes from a man between 18 and 29 years old who received the YFV17D yellow fever vaccine. The input for sequencing was PBMCs, taken 4 to 5 days after the first yellow fever vaccination. This chain links TRBV7-9 with TRBJ2-5, with 8 nucleotides matching TRBD1. The CDR3 sequence is CASSRGDRGETQYF. The CDR3 DNA reads as TGTGCCAGCAGCCGCGGAGACAGGGGAGAGACCCAGTACTTC.